This T cell receptor (beta chain) derives from a study of OX40 agonist ivuxolimab in advanced cancers. Sequencing used immunoSEQ multiplex PCR; TCRdb keeps in-frame clones, though not all of them. The sample has roughly 67,000 clones; about 92% are singletons. The CDR3 runs 12 residues. CDR1 SNHLY and CDR2 FYNNEI come from the germline V gene. V was pared by 8 bases and J by 3 bases, with 8 bases between. This TCR came from an adult with an advanced solid tumor such as melanoma, head and neck, liver or kidney cancer. V is TRBV2 and J is TRBJ1-5, with unresolved D. The sequencing used CD4+ or CD8+ T cells sorted from blood, collected in a trial of the OX40 agonist ivuxolimab. The CDR3 here is CASGDPNQPQHF. The CDR3 nucleotides are TGTGCCAGCGGGGATCCCAATCAGCCCCAGCATTTT.